The 28 T cell receptor beta chains reported below all come from one sample, sequenced in a study of long-term antiretroviral therapy in people with HIV. The immunoSEQ assay was v3.0, run at survey level. Produced via immunoSEQ multiplex PCR; TCRdb's table is partial and in-frame only. The sample lists 40,000 or so clones, 75% to 90% occurring once. This specimen was unsorted PBMCs, taken just before starting antiretroviral therapy. The origin of the receptors is a woman between 18 and 29 years old with HIV.

The chain is built from TRBV7-9 and TRBJ1-1; D possibly corresponds to TRBD1 (6 bases). From germline, CDR1 is SEHNR and CDR2 FQNEAQ (reference sequence). The CDR3 covers 15 residues. V dropped 4 bases and J dropped 0 bases, with 12 bases sitting between them. The CDR3 DNA reads TGTGCCAGCAGCTCACCAGGGGACTTGAACACTGAAGCTTTCTTT. The encoded protein is CASSSPGDLNTEAFF.

The chain uses TRBV15 and TRBJ1-1; D perhaps matches TRBD1 (6 bases). Trimming removed 2 bases from V and 0 bases from J, with 7 bases in between. This CDR3 comprises 14 residues. Germline CDR1 and CDR2: LNHNV and YYDKDF (reference sequence). CDR3 DNA sequence: TGTGCCACCAGCAGACCAGGGGTGAACACTGAAGCTTTCTTT. Translation: CATSRPGVNTEAFF.

The rearrangement joins TRBV5-1 to TRBJ2-3, with D possibly matching TRBD2 (6 bases). Trimming cost V 2 bases and J 0 bases, with 10 bases left between them. CDR1 is SGHRS, CDR2 YFSETQ, per germline. There are 15 residues in the CDR3. CDR3 nucleotides: TGCGCCAGCAGCTTTCTAGCGAGAAGCACAGATACGCAGTATTTT. As protein: CASSFLARSTDTQYF.

This chain connects TRBV28 to TRBJ1-1; unclear D gene. Germline CDR1 MDHEN, CDR2 SYDVKM. This CDR3 region has 14 residues. The V and J ends lost 2 bases and 0 bases respectively, with 7 bases between them. CDR3 bases: TGTGCCAGCAGTTTACTAGACATGAACACTGAAGCTTTCTTT. This codes for CASSLLDMNTEAFF.

V is TRBV19 and J is TRBJ2-2; 9 nucleotides align to TRBD2. V was clipped by 10 bases and J by 0 bases; unmatched bases: 3. The CDR3 consists of 14 residues. CDR1 is LNHDA, CDR2 SQIVND, per germline (reference sequence). DNA of the CDR3: TGTGCCACCGGGACTAGCTCGAACACCGGGGAGCTGTTTTTT. It yields the protein CATGTSSNTGELFF.

The chain employs TRBV18 and TRBJ1-5, with D unclear. With 3 bases removed from V and 0 bases from J, the gap between germline ends came to 12 bases. The CDR3 is made up of 16 amino acids. The V gene's germline CDR1 is KGHSH and CDR2 LQKENI. In nucleotides, the CDR3 is TGTGCCAGCTCACCCTCGGGTCAATTTAGCAATCAGCCCCAGCATTTT. As protein: CASSPSGQFSNQPQHF.

V is TRBV19 and J is TRBJ2-2; D not resolved. The CDR3 extends over 13 amino acids. Trimming took 7 bases from V and 5 from J, leaving 11 bases between them. In germline, CDR1 is LNHDA, CDR2 SQIVND (reference sequence). The CDR3 loop is CASTTLRTGELFF. CDR3 nucleotide sequence: TGTGCCAGTACAACATTGCGGACCGGGGAGCTGTTTTTT.

The chain is built from TRBV11-3 and TRBJ2-7; 7 bases agree with TRBD2. V trimming: 2 bases; J trimming: 6 bases; junction bases outside the gene matches: 10. Germline CDR1 and CDR2: SGHNT and YENEEA. The length of the CDR3 is 15 residues. The chain's CDR3 is CASSLLGTNGVEQYF. The CDR3 nucleotides are TGTGCCAGCAGCTTATTAGGGACTAATGGGGTCGAGCAGTACTTC.

This clone has a handful of counts. The genes are TRBV5-1 and TRBJ2-5, with D perhaps TRBD1 (6 bases). This CDR3 comprises 14 residues. V was pared by 4 bases and J by 4 bases, with 14 bases between. The germline V gene encodes CDR1 SGHRS and CDR2 YFSETQ. The CDR3 protein is CASSRIQGRETQYF. CDR3 nucleotide sequence: TGCGCCAGCAGCCGTATACAGGGAAGAGAGACCCAGTACTTC.

J is TRBJ2-7 and V is TRBV28; D uncertain. This CDR3 is built from 13 residues. CDR1 and CDR2 from the germline V gene are MDHEN and SYDVKM. The chain's CDR3 is CATVGEPRNEQYF. The CDR3 DNA sequence: TGTGCTACCGTTGGCGAGCCTAGGAACGAGCAGTACTTC. Full variable domain (missing parts from reference TRBV28 and TRBJ2-7): DVKVTQSSRYLVKRTGEKVFLECVQDMDHENMFWYRQDPGLGLRLIYFSYDVKMKEKGDIPEGYSVSREKKERFSLILESASTNQTSMYLCATVGEPRNEQYFGPGTRLTVT.

The rearrangement joins TRBV27 to TRBJ2-7; D is tentatively TRBD1 or TRBD2 (5 bases each). CDR1 MNHEY and CDR2 SMNVEV come from the germline V gene (reference sequence). The V gene lost 5 bases and the J gene lost 6 bases, with 14 bases spanning the gap. The CDR3 is made up of 13 amino acids. Here the CDR3 DNA reads TGTGCCAGCAGTCCGGGGACGGTACGCGAGCAGTACTTC. Amino acid sequence: CASSPGTVREQYF.

For this clone: Other DNA sequences in the sample encode the same CDR3. The chain recombines TRBV20-1 with TRBJ2-5; D call uncertain. The CDR3 loop spans 11 amino acids. The germline gives CDR1 DFQATT, CDR2 SNEGSKA (reference sequence). Trimming took off 3 bases at V and 5 bases at J, with 7 bases between the two ends. The CDR3 nucleotides are TGCAGTGCTAGGGTCGGCGAGACCCAGTACTTC. Amino acid sequence: CSARVGETQYF.

This clone came up once. This rearrangement joins TRBV4-1 to TRBJ2-1, with D unresolved. V was trimmed by 0 bases and J by 11 bases, leaving 11 bases between them. Germline V CDR1 and CDR2: MGHRA, YSYEKL. The CDR3 has 13 residues. In DNA, the CDR3 is TGCGCCAGCAGCCAAGAGTTCAGGAATCAGCAGTTCTTC. Protein sequence: CASSQEFRNQQFF.

The chain links TRBV4-3 to TRBJ2-1; 10 positions agree with TRBD1. In germline, CDR1 is LGHNA, CDR2 YSLEER. This CDR3 has 15 residues. V trimming: 5 bases; J trimming: 6 bases; junction bases outside the gene matches: 7. The CDR3 sequence: CASSYGTGDGNEQFF. CDR3 coding DNA: TGCGCCAGCAGCTACGGGACAGGGGATGGCAATGAGCAGTTCTTC.

The chain carries TRBV27 and TRBJ1-5; 8 bases line up with TRBD1. The junction had 4 bases not matched to a gene; V was cut back by 5 bases and J by 1 base. There are 15 residues in the CDR3. Per germline, CDR1 MNHEY and CDR2 SMNVEV (reference sequence). The CDR3 loop reads CASSPSGGSNQPQHF. CDR3 sequence (DNA): TGTGCCAGCAGTCCATCAGGGGGCAGCAATCAGCCCCAGCATTTT.

The J gene is TRBJ1-2, the V gene TRBV9, with TRBD1 identical over 9 bases. CDR3 size: 15 residues. The V gene end was trimmed by 1 base and the J gene end by 7 bases; junction bases not matched to a gene: 8. Germline lookup yields CDR1 SGDLS and CDR2 YYNGEE. The CDR3 coding sequence is TGTGCCAGCAGCGTAACCCAACAGGGGGCCAGTGGCTACACCTTC. Translated: CASSVTQQGASGYTF.

The chain links TRBV29-1 to TRBJ2-7; no firm D call. V lost 1 base, J lost 3 bases, and 4 bases lay in between. This CDR3 contains 11 residues. The germline gives CDR1 SQVTM, CDR2 ANQGSEA. The CDR3 loop reads CSVEVSYEQYF. CDR3 nucleotides: TGCAGCGTTGAAGTTAGCTACGAGCAGTACTTC.

The chain has TRBV28 and TRBJ2-7, with 8 bases that match TRBD2. Per germline, CDR1 MDHEN and CDR2 SYDVKM. Trimming removed 4 bases from V and 1 base from J; junction bases left unmatched: 6. The CDR3 totals 15 residues. In DNA form, the CDR3 reads TGTGCCAGCAGTTACCCTTTAGCGGGATCCTACGAGCAGTACTTC. Translating gives CASSYPLAGSYEQYF.

The gene calls are TRBV5-1 and TRBJ2-7; TRBD1 is a possible D gene (6 bases). The CDR3 length is 15 residues. Trimming cost V 8 bases and J 2 bases, with 20 bases left between them. In germline, CDR1 is SGHRS, CDR2 YFSETQ. The chain's CDR3 is CASHSPGQLTYEQYF. The CDR3 DNA sequence: TGCGCCAGTCACAGCCCGGGACAACTAACCTACGAGCAGTACTTC. Combining the CDR3 with reference TRBV5-1 and TRBJ2-7 gives the whole variable domain KAGVTQTPRYLIKTRGQQVTLSCSPISGHRSVSWYQQTPGQGLQFLFEYFSETQRNKGNFPGRFSGRQFSNSRSEMNVSTLELGDSALYLCASHSPGQLTYEQYFGPGTRLTVT.

The CDR3 DNA reads as TGCGCCAGTGGGACAGGTCCCCTAGAGACCCAGTACTTC. This sequence encodes CASGTGPLETQYF. This chain joins TRBV5-1 and TRBJ2-5, with 8 nucleotides matching TRBD1. The CDR3 sequence is 13 residues long. CDR1 SGHRS and CDR2 YFSETQ come from the germline V gene. Losses at the gene ends were 8 bases for V and 4 bases for J; bases not matched to a gene: 7.

The V call is TRBV4-1, the J call TRBJ1-2, with no clear D. The length of the CDR3 is 11 residues. V was shortened by 1 base and J by 5 bases, with 2 bases between the two germline ends. In germline, CDR1 is MGHRA, CDR2 YSYEKL. The CDR3: CASSQGYGYTF. In nucleotides, the CDR3 is TGCGCCAGCAGCCAAGGATATGGCTACACCTTC.

The chain has TRBV28 and TRBJ2-3; D is possibly TRBD2 (5 bases). The ends were cut back, 4 bases at V and 5 bases at J, with 13 bases in the middle. CDR1 MDHEN and CDR2 SYDVKM come from the germline V gene. The CDR3 is made up of 14 amino acids. The chain's CDR3 is CASSSGSEGDTQYF. The CDR3 DNA reads TGTGCCAGCAGTTCGGGGAGCGAAGGAGATACGCAGTATTTT.

The rearrangement uses TRBV19 and TRBJ1-1; D unresolved. CDR3 size: 14 residues. Trimming removed 0 bases at V and 6 bases at J, with 11 bases between. Germline assignment: CDR1 LNHDA and CDR2 SQIVND (reference sequence). The CDR3 region is CASSIDYAGAEAFF. The CDR3 nucleotides read TGTGCCAGTAGTATAGATTACGCGGGAGCTGAAGCTTTCTTT.

The sample holds a few counts of this clone. This sequence joins TRBV7-2 and TRBJ2-7; D remains unclear. CDR1 is SGHTA and CDR2 is FQGNSA in the germline V gene. The CDR3 spans 14 residues. The V gene lost 4 bases and the J gene lost 0 bases, with 10 bases spanning the gap. The CDR3: CASSWNGFSYEQYF. The CDR3 nucleotides read TGTGCCAGCAGCTGGAACGGATTCTCCTACGAGCAGTACTTC. The full variable domain, completed using reference TRBV7-2 and TRBJ2-7, is GAGVSQSPSNKVTEKGKDVELRCDPISGHTALYWYRQSLGQGLEFLIYFQGNSAPDKSGLPSDRFSAERTGGSVSTLTIQRTQQEDSAVYLCASSWNGFSYEQYFGPGTRLTVT.

V gene TRBV6-1 combines with J gene TRBJ2-3, with 10 positions matching TRBD1. The J segment lost 9 bases and the V segment lost 1 base, leaving 4 bases of the junction unmatched. Germline assignment: CDR1 MNHNS and CDR2 SASEGT. This CDR3 spans 14 amino acids. CDR3 coding DNA: TGTGCCAGCAGTGAAGAAAGGGACAGGGGAACGCAGTATTTT. This sequence encodes CASSEERDRGTQYF.

This clone is termed medium-sized. The chain links TRBV19 to TRBJ2-3, with D uncertain. From germline, CDR1 is LNHDA and CDR2 SQIVND (reference sequence). The V gene lost 8 bases and the J gene lost 4 bases, with 4 bases spanning the gap. This CDR3 is built from 10 residues. The CDR3 sequence is CASEADTQYF. The CDR3 nucleotides read TGTGCCAGTGAAGCAGATACGCAGTATTTT.

The chain employs TRBV11-2 and TRBJ1-5; D remains ambiguous. The germline V gene has CDR1 SGHAT and CDR2 FQNNGV. V lost 1 base, J lost 7 bases, and 11 bases lay in between. The CDR3 extends over 14 amino acids. Written as DNA, the CDR3 is TGTGCCAGCAGCTTAGGGAGGGCCCAACAGCCCCAGCATTTT. Amino acid sequence: CASSLGRAQQPQHF.

The CDR3 DNA follows: TGCGCCAGCAGCGTCAAGCGGGACTCCTACAATGAGCAGTTCTTC. The encoded protein is CASSVKRDSYNEQFF. The chain has TRBV5-1 and TRBJ2-1, with 7 bases lining up with TRBD2. CDR3 length: 15 amino acids. V was pared by 4 bases and J by 0 bases, with 4 bases of the junction left unmatched. The germline V gene has CDR1 SGHRS and CDR2 YFSETQ.